This entry lists 13 T cell receptor beta chains sequenced from one sample in a study of blood T cells in healthy people across ages. Next came a second PCR, run for roughly 6 to 11 cycles, which used a sample-barcoded 5' primer along with a J-beta primer mix. TCRdb reprocessed the 5' RACE reads via MiXCR and lists one record per CDR3 protein. The repertoire includes 600,000 to 800,000 distinct CDR3 sequences, roughly 21% of them detected once, and roughly 3.6% sits in the top ten. Input material: blood. These TCRs come from a man aged 65 to 79 in good health.

This clonotype was found many times. The chain carries TRBV4-2 and TRBJ2-7; D uncertain. Trimming took off 1 base at V and 2 bases at J, with 9 bases between the two ends. CDR3 length: 14 residues. The V gene's germline CDR1 is LGHNA and CDR2 YNFKEQ. CDR3 sequence: CASSQVLGAYEQYF. The CDR3, as DNA: TGTGCCAGCAGCCAAGTCCTAGGTGCCTACGAGCAGTACTTC.

The rearrangement uses TRBV7-2 and TRBJ2-7; D possibly corresponds to TRBD2 (5 bases). This CDR3 has 15 residues. V was shortened by 1 base and J by 2 bases, with 12 bases between the two germline ends. CDR1 and CDR2 from the germline V gene are SGHTA and FQGNSA. The CDR3 region has the DNA TGTGCCAGCAGCTTAGTGTGGACTGCAACCTACGAGCAGTACTTC. Translating it yields CASSLVWTATYEQYF.

The table lists this clonotype with a few counts. This may arise from a read error, as a much more abundant clone is one base away. The chain couples TRBV28 to TRBJ1-2; weak D call: TRBD1 (6 bases). The CDR3 covers 13 residues. Germline V gene sequence: CDR1 MDHEN, CDR2 SYDVKM. V lost 5 bases and J lost 2, with 9 bases in between. CDR3 DNA: TGTGCCAGCAGTCGGACAGAAAACTATGGCTACACCTTC. Translation: CASSRTENYGYTF.

This clonotype was counted a few times. This chain joins TRBV20-1 and TRBJ2-3; 10 positions match TRBD1. TRBJ1-5 explains the end of the DNA better; the J call may be wrong. CDR1 is DFQATT and CDR2 is SNEGSKA in the germline V gene (reference sequence). This CDR3 contains 14 residues. This chain's CDR3 is CSADPGQGRDTQHF. The CDR3 region has the DNA TGCAGTGCCGATCCGGGACAGGGGAGGGATACGCAGCATTTT.

V gene TRBV3-1 combines with J gene TRBJ1-4; 9 bases line up with TRBD1. The CDR3 has 18 residues. Losses at the gene ends were 1 base for V and 3 bases for J; bases not matched to a gene: 9. The V gene's germline CDR1 is LGHDT and CDR2 YNNKEL (reference sequence). Here the CDR3 reads CASSQGPQGALANEKLFF. The CDR3 DNA is TGTGCCAGCAGCCAAGGACCACAGGGGGCGCTGGCTAATGAAAAACTGTTTTTT.

The chain recombines TRBV20-1 with TRBJ2-7; D gene unclear. Germline CDR1 reads DFQATT; CDR2 reads SNEGSKA (reference sequence). V was cut by 2 bases and J by 3 bases, with 8 bases left in between. The CDR3 is 12 amino acids. DNA of the CDR3: TGCAGTGCTAGACATCACAGCTACGAGCAGTACTTC. Protein: CSARHHSYEQYF.

This clonotype was found a few times. This chain uses TRBV6-2 or TRBV6-3 with TRBJ1-1; TRBD1 might be the D (6 bases). The CDR3 is 14 amino acids. CDR1 is MNHEY and CDR2 is SVGEGT in the germline V gene. V was cut by 1 base and J by 6 bases, with 12 bases left in between. CDR3 region: CASSYFLGQSEAFF. CDR3 DNA: TGTGCCAGCAGTTACTTCCTCGGACAGTCTGAAGCTTTCTTT.

This clonotype was picked up a small number of times. The chain joins TRBV6-5 to TRBJ1-5; weak D call: TRBD1 (5 bases). The CDR3 extends over 13 amino acids. Germline CDR1 reads MNHEY; CDR2 reads SVGAGI. Trimming left V 7 bases short and J 9 bases short, with 16 bases between. The CDR3: CASKSRDSGPQHF. DNA of the CDR3: TGTGCCAGCAAGTCCAGGGACTCGGGGCCCCAGCATTTT.

The rearrangement uses TRBV14 and TRBJ1-6; D is unclear. CDR1 SGHDN and CDR2 FVKESK come from the germline V gene. The CDR3 has 15 amino acids. V dropped 4 bases and J dropped 8 bases, with 15 bases sitting between them. CDR3: CASSRRRQADSPLHF. The CDR3 coding sequence is TGTGCCAGCAGCCGCCGACGTCAGGCCGATTCACCCCTCCACTTT.

The genes are TRBV9 and TRBJ2-1, with 9 positions matching TRBD1. The assigned J gene may be wrong: the sequence end matches TRBJ2-5 better. The CDR3 contains 16 residues. Germline lookup yields CDR1 SGDLS and CDR2 YYNGEE. The CDR3 spells CASSPGAGTGLETQYF. CDR3 in DNA: TGTGCCAGCAGCCCCGGCGCCGGGACAGGGCTAGAGACCCAGTACTTC.

At least ten counts were recorded for this clonotype. The chain combines TRBV6-1 with TRBJ2-2; D ambiguous. The CDR3 is 12 amino acids. CDR1 and CDR2 from the germline V gene are MNHNS and SASEGT. Between the trimmed V and J ends, which lost 7 bases and 6 bases, there was a span of 9 bases. DNA for the CDR3: TGTGCCAGCAATAGGGTCGCCGGGGAGCTGTTTTTT. As protein: CASNRVAGELFF.

This clonotype was found a few times. This sequence joins TRBV28 and TRBJ2-1; D is undetermined. Near its end, the DNA agrees better with TRBJ2-7, so the J call may be wrong. This CDR3 comprises 12 residues. CDR1 is MDHEN and CDR2 is SYDVKM in the germline V gene. In DNA, the CDR3 is TGTGCCAGCAGTTCCCATGGCCACGAGCAGTACTTC. It encodes CASSSHGHEQYF.

V and J are TRBV5-4 and TRBJ2-2; D gene unclear. The V and J ends lost 4 bases and 5 bases respectively, with 9 bases between them. Germline V lookup: CDR1 SGHNT, CDR2 YYREEE (reference sequence). The CDR3 contains 13 residues. CDR3 region: CASSPIKTGELFF. The CDR3 DNA reads as TGTGCCAGCAGCCCCATTAAGACCGGGGAGCTGTTTTTT.